This TCR beta chain derives from a study of OX40 agonist ivuxolimab in advanced cancers. Whole-study findings and limits: At 0.1 to 3.0 mg/kg, clonal expansion of CD4+ and CD8+ blood T cells had occurred by week 6.

Germline CDR1 reads LGHNA; CDR2 reads YNFKEQ. The CDR3 spans 14 residues. Trimming left V 6 bases short and J 5 bases short, with 13 bases between. For this clone: Its target is unknown.

Measured with immunoSEQ multiplex PCR; TCRdb has only the in-frame clones, and not every one. The sample consists of about 75,000 clones, roughly 90% of them appearing once. The TCR sequence derives from an adult with an advanced solid tumor such as melanoma, head and neck, liver or kidney cancer. This chain uses TRBV4-2 with TRBJ1-4; D gene uncertain. The material was CD4+ or CD8+ T cells sorted from blood, obtained in a trial of the OX40 agonist ivuxolimab. The CDR3 DNA reads as TGTGCCAGCAGAAATATGGGCCTGAATGAAAAACTGTTTTTT. Translating it yields CASRNMGLNEKLFF.